The 5 T cell receptor beta chains below were found in one sample sequenced in a study of blood T cell repertoires in COVID-19. Sequenced by immunoSEQ multiplex PCR; TCRdb stores in-frame clones only, minus some. The table includes roughly 200,000 clones, roughly 90% detected once. The source material was PBMCs or T cells enriched from blood (not recorded which). These receptors were taken from a woman younger than 45 who had been exposed to COVID-19.

This clone was detected only a few times. The V and J genes are TRBV7-8 and TRBJ1-1, with a weak D call TRBD1 (5 bases). The CDR3 totals 16 residues. The germline CDR1 and CDR2 sequences are SGHVS and FQNEAQ. Trimming pared 1 base from V and 2 bases from J, leaving 14 bases between. This CDR3 reads CASSLVGGFSNTEAFF. CDR3 bases: TGTGCCAGCAGCTTAGTGGGGGGGTTCTCCAACACTGAAGCTTTCTTT.

The chain carries TRBV3-1 (or the pseudogene TRBV3-2) and TRBJ2-3, with 8 bases matching TRBD2. Germline lookup yields CDR1 LGHDT and CDR2 YNNKEL (reference sequence). The CDR3 covers 14 residues. V trimming: 1 base; J trimming: 10 bases; junction bases outside the gene matches: 7. The CDR3 region is CASSQGAGGGAQYF. CDR3 nucleotides: TGTGCCAGCAGCCAAGGGGCGGGGGGCGGTGCGCAGTATTTT.

The chain carries TRBV19 and TRBJ2-5; 8 nucleotides align to TRBD1. Germline values: CDR1 LNHDA, CDR2 SQIVND (reference sequence). V lost 6 bases and J lost 0; bases outside the gene matches: 3. This CDR3 has 14 residues. The CDR3 reads CASRRDRNQETQYF. The CDR3 nucleotides read TGTGCCAGTAGGAGGGACAGGAACCAAGAGACCCAGTACTTC.

The chain joins TRBV9 to TRBJ1-1; D is unresolved. This CDR3 comprises 15 residues. Germline V gene lookup returns CDR1 SGDLS and CDR2 YYNGEE. V dropped 0 bases and J dropped 6 bases, with 15 bases sitting between them. Here the CDR3 DNA reads TGTGCCAGCAGCGTAGATCCGGGTCTGTGGGCTGAAGCTTTCTTT. Translated: CASSVDPGLWAEAFF.

The chain carries TRBV10-1 and TRBJ2-3; 10 nucleotides agree with TRBD1. After removal of 4 bases from V and 4 bases from J, the junction contained 2 bases not matched to a gene. Germline V CDR1 and CDR2: WNHNN, SYGVQD (reference sequence). The CDR3 length is 14 residues. The CDR3 sequence: CASSVGQGADTQYF. The CDR3 coding sequence is TGCGCCAGCAGTGTCGGACAGGGGGCAGATACGCAGTATTTT.